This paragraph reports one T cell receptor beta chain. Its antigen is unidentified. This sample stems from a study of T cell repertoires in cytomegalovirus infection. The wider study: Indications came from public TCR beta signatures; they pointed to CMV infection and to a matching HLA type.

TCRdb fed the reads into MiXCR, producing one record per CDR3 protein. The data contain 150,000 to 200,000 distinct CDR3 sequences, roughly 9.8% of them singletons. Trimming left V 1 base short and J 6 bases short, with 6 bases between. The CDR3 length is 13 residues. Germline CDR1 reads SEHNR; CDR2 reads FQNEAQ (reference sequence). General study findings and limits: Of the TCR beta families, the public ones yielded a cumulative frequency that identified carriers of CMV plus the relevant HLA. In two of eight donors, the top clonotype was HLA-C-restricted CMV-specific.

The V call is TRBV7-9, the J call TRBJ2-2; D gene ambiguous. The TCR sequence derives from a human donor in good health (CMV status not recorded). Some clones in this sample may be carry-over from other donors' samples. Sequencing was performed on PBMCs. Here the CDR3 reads CASSLERSGELFF. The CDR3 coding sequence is TGTGCCAGCAGCTTAGAGAGATCCGGGGAGCTGTTTTTT.